These 25 T cell receptor beta chains originate from one sample sequenced in a study of blood T cell repertoires in COVID-19. Sequenced by immunoSEQ multiplex PCR; TCRdb stores in-frame clones only, minus some. Here the sample spans about 71,000 clones, more than 80% being singletons. The sequenced material came from peripheral blood. Receptor source: a man between 45 and 60 years old with acute or convalescent COVID-19.

The genes are TRBV7-9 and TRBJ2-1; 11 nucleotides agree with TRBD2. The germline V gene has CDR1 SEHNR and CDR2 FQNEAQ (reference sequence). The trim removed 1 base at V and 7 bases at J, leaving 9 bases unmatched. The CDR3 has 17 residues. CDR3 DNA sequence: TGTGCCAGCAGCTTAGGCGGACTAGCGGGTATCAGGAATGAGCAGTTCTTC. Its translation is CASSLGGLAGIRNEQFF.

This chain joins TRBV7-3 and TRBJ2-2; TRBD2 aligns across 7 bases. Germline V gene data show CDR1 as SGHTA and CDR2 as FQGTGA. The J segment lost 4 bases and the V segment lost 5 bases, leaving 1 base of the junction unmatched. The CDR3 runs to 13 residues. CDR3 nucleotides: TGTGCCAGCAGCAGGACTAGCACCGGGGAGCTGTTTTTT. The encoded protein is CASSRTSTGELFF.

The chain carries TRBV4-3 and TRBJ2-5; a weak D match, TRBD1 (6 bases). TRBJ2-7 explains the end of the DNA better; the J call may be wrong. The CDR3 has 13 amino acids. Germline V gene lookup returns CDR1 LGHNA and CDR2 YSLEER. The CDR3 sequence: CASSQTTGYEQYF. CDR3 DNA: TGCGCCAGCAGCCAAACTACAGGGTACGAGCAGTACTTC.

The chain links TRBV19 to TRBJ1-6, with a weak D call TRBD1 (5 bases). Trimming took off 8 bases at V and 3 bases at J, with 8 bases between the two ends. CDR3 length: 13 amino acids. CDR1 LNHDA and CDR2 SQIVND come from the germline V gene (reference sequence). CDR3: CASSGLYNSPLHF. In nucleotides, the CDR3 is TGTGCCAGTTCAGGGCTCTATAATTCACCCCTCCACTTT.

The chain links TRBV5-6 to TRBJ2-1; D unclear. V was clipped by 1 base and J by 8 bases, with 7 bases between them. The CDR3 runs 12 residues. The germline V gene encodes CDR1 SGHDT and CDR2 YYEEEE. In DNA, the CDR3 is TGTGCCAGCAGCTTGCTTGCGGATGAGCAGTTCTTC. Protein sequence: CASSLLADEQFF.

The chain joins TRBV10-3 to TRBJ1-1; 9 positions agree with TRBD1. V trimming: 2 bases; J trimming: 8 bases; junction bases outside the gene matches: 3. Germline V CDR1 and CDR2: ENHRY, SYGVKD. The CDR3 runs to 13 residues. The CDR3 loop is CAISERDRGEAFF. CDR3 sequence (DNA): TGTGCCATCAGTGAGCGAGACAGGGGGGAAGCTTTCTTT.

This rearrangement joins TRBV3-1 (or the pseudogene TRBV3-2) to TRBJ1-1; tentatively, D is TRBD1 (6 bases). CDR3 length: 17 residues. In germline, CDR1 is LGHDT, CDR2 YNNKEL (reference sequence). Trimming left V 1 base short and J 4 bases short, with 19 bases between. CDR3 bases: TGTGCCAGCAGCCAAGGGATCCGGGGGGGGCGAAGCACTGAAGCTTTCTTT. Translating it yields CASSQGIRGGRSTEAFF.

This clone was observed a single time. The chain couples TRBV15 to TRBJ2-1; TRBD2 is a possible D gene (6 bases). Germline V gene data show CDR1 as LNHNV and CDR2 as YYDKDF (reference sequence). CDR3 length equals 15 residues. The V end was cut by 6 bases, the J end by 5 bases, with 17 bases between. CDR3: CATRAGTYLHNEQFF. The CDR3 DNA follows: TGTGCCACCAGGGCGGGGACCTACTTACACAATGAGCAGTTCTTC.

This clone was found once. CDR3 coding DNA: TGTGCCATCAGTGAGCTAGCGGGGGGGGAGGAGCAGTACGTC. Residues: CAISELAGGEEQYV. This chain connects TRBV10-3 to TRBJ2-7; TRBD2 agrees at 12 bases. The germline V gene encodes CDR1 ENHRY and CDR2 SYGVKD. This CDR3 contains 14 residues. Trimming took 2 bases from V and 7 from J; bases not matched to a gene: 3.

The V gene is TRBV11-2, the J gene TRBJ1-1, with 7 bases fitting TRBD1. This CDR3 contains 14 residues. The germline V gene has CDR1 SGHAT and CDR2 FQNNGV. V lost 6 bases, J lost 1 base, and 5 bases stayed unmatched. The chain's CDR3 is CASRAGTANTEAFF. The CDR3 region has the DNA TGTGCCAGCAGGGCCGGGACAGCGAACACTGAAGCTTTCTTT.

This clone is classed as medium-sized. The rearrangement uses TRBV7-6 and TRBJ2-5; weak D call: TRBD2 (5 bases). This CDR3 has 14 amino acids. The germline V and J ends were trimmed by 1 base and 5 bases, with 11 bases remaining between them. Germline CDR1 is SGHVS and CDR2 is FNYEAQ. The CDR3, as DNA: TGTGCCAGCAGCTTAGGGGCTAGCCGGGAGACCCAGTACTTC. Its protein product is CASSLGASRETQYF. The whole variable domain, remainder taken from reference TRBV7-6 and TRBJ2-5, is GAGVSQSPRYKVTKRGQDVALRCDPISGHVSLYWYRQALGQGPEFLTYFNYEAQQDKSGLPNDRFSAERPEGSISTLTIQRTEQRDSAMYRCASSLGASRETQYFGPGTRLLVL.

The rearrangement links TRBV6-2 or TRBV6-3 to TRBJ2-1; 10 bases agree with TRBD2. This CDR3 has 15 amino acids. CDR1 is MNHEY and CDR2 is SVGEGT in the germline V gene. V shed 5 bases and J 8 bases; nucleotides not matched to a gene: 9. As DNA, the CDR3 is TGTGCCAGCAGTGGTCGACTAGCGGGTAGCGATGAGCAGTTCTTC. It is translated as CASSGRLAGSDEQFF.

The chain's CDR3 is CASSPSSGGRGGYTF. Written as DNA, the CDR3 is TGTGCCAGCAGCCCGTCCTCGGGGGGAAGAGGGGGCTACACCTTC. The V call is TRBV5-4, the J call TRBJ1-2, with D maybe TRBD1 (5 bases). The ends were cut back, 4 bases at V and 8 bases at J, with 21 bases in the middle. The CDR3 covers 15 residues. Looked up from germline, CDR1 is SGHNT and CDR2 is YYREEE (reference sequence).

The rearrangement uses TRBV5-8 and TRBJ2-5, with 8 bases identical to TRBD1. After removal of 3 bases from V and 0 bases from J, the junction contained 7 bases not matched to a gene. The CDR3 totals 16 residues. Germline V CDR1 and CDR2: SGHTS, YDEGEE. CDR3 residues: CASSYGQGRHQETQYF. The CDR3 region has the DNA TGTGCCAGCAGCTACGGACAGGGACGCCACCAAGAGACCCAGTACTTC.

The DNA of the CDR3 is TGTGCCAGCAGCCTTAGCCCACTCGGGGGAAAGTTCTTC. Its translation: CASSLSPLGGKFF. The chain uses TRBV3-1 (or the pseudogene TRBV3-2) and TRBJ2-1, with D possibly TRBD2 on 6 matching bases. The CDR3 runs 13 residues. V was pared by 4 bases and J by 14 bases, with 18 bases between. Germline V CDR1 and CDR2: LGHDT, YNNKEL (reference sequence).

V usage is TRBV10-3 and J usage is TRBJ1-2, with D possibly matching TRBD1 (6 bases). Germline-derived CDR1 and CDR2 are ENHRY and SYGVKD. V shed 4 bases and J shed 8 bases, with 14 bases lying between them. The CDR3 has 13 amino acids. The CDR3 sequence: CAISGSGVKGYTF. The CDR3 DNA is TGTGCCATCAGTGGATCAGGGGTAAAGGGCTACACCTTC.

The table lists this clone with a few counts. CDR3: CASSLTGQGSTEAFF. In DNA form, the CDR3 reads TGCGCCAGCAGCCTGACAGGACAGGGGAGCACTGAAGCTTTCTTT. The chain couples TRBV4-1 to TRBJ1-1; 9 bases align to TRBD1. Germline CDR1 reads MGHRA; CDR2 reads YSYEKL. This CDR3 contains 15 residues. V lost 4 bases and J lost 4; bases outside the gene matches: 7.

This chain uses TRBV12-5 with TRBJ1-5; possibly TRBD1 for D (5 bases). This CDR3 is built from 19 residues. The germline V and J ends were trimmed by 0 bases and 3 bases, with 21 bases remaining between them. Per germline, CDR1 LGHNT and CDR2 FRNRAP. DNA of the CDR3: TGTGCTAGTGGTTTGGTAGTTTTTGGGGCCGACAGCCACAATCAGCCCCAGCATTTT. It is translated as CASGLVVFGADSHNQPQHF.

The chain has TRBV10-2 and TRBJ2-3, with D uncertain. The germline gives CDR1 WSHSY, CDR2 SAAADI. V lost 0 bases to trimming and J lost 3 bases, with 7 bases between them. This CDR3 is 14 amino acids long. The CDR3, as DNA: TGCGCCAGCAGTGAGTCTTTTTTAACAGATACGCAGTATTTT. Protein product: CASSESFLTDTQYF.

This chain joins TRBV7-6 and TRBJ2-6; 8 bases align to TRBD1. The V gene's germline CDR1 is SGHVS and CDR2 FNYEAQ. The length of the CDR3 is 18 residues. J was trimmed by 3 bases and V by 5 bases; bases with no gene match: 12. The CDR3 protein is CASSKEQQGAGGANVLTF. The DNA for the CDR3 is TGTGCCAGCAGCAAAGAACAGCAGGGGGCGGGTGGGGCCAACGTCCTGACTTTC.

This chain joins TRBV7-9 and TRBJ2-2; TRBD1 matches at 7 bases. CDR1 and CDR2 (germline): SEHNR, FQNEAQ (reference sequence). The V and J ends lost 1 base and 0 bases, in that order; junction bases with no gene match: 8. This CDR3 spans 18 amino acids. The DNA of the CDR3 is TGTGCCAGCAGCTTAGAACAGGGGTCCTATTCGAACACCGGGGAGCTGTTTTTT. Protein sequence: CASSLEQGSYSNTGELFF.

The chain is built from TRBV10-2 and TRBJ1-1; 7 bases match TRBD1. V shed 4 bases, J shed 2 bases, and the junction held 4 bases outside the gene matches. Per germline, CDR1 WSHSY and CDR2 SAAADI. This CDR3 comprises 14 residues. Written as DNA, the CDR3 is TGCGCCAGCAGTGTTCAGGGGGATAACACTGAAGCTTTCTTT. Translated, it gives CASSVQGDNTEAFF.

This chain links TRBV7-3 with TRBJ2-2, with TRBD2 matching over 8 bases. The J segment lost 8 bases and the V segment lost 2 bases, leaving 10 bases of the junction unmatched. The CDR3 runs 16 residues. The V gene's germline CDR1 is SGHTA and CDR2 FQGTGA. In DNA form, the CDR3 reads TGTGCCAGCAGCTTAGGGCTAGCGGGCCCTCGAGGGGAGCTGTTTTTT. Protein: CASSLGLAGPRGELFF.

The chain carries TRBV24-1 and TRBJ2-1, with 7 bases aligning to TRBD2. The CDR3 has 15 amino acids. J lost 0 bases, V lost 9 bases, and 7 bases had no gene match. From germline, CDR1 is KGHDR and CDR2 SFDVKD. DNA for the CDR3: TGTGCCACCCAAGTGGGAGGGCCCTCCTACAATGAGCAGTTCTTC. Amino acids: CATQVGGPSYNEQFF.

The rearrangement joins TRBV19 to TRBJ1-1; 8 nucleotides agree with TRBD1. V gave up 7 bases and J gave up 6 bases; unmatched junction bases: 7. The germline V gene has CDR1 LNHDA and CDR2 SQIVND (reference sequence). This CDR3 has 13 amino acids. The CDR3 loop reads CASNPDRGPEAFF. The CDR3 region has the DNA TGTGCCAGTAACCCAGACAGGGGCCCTGAAGCTTTCTTT. Supplemented by reference TRBV19 and TRBJ1-1, the full variable domain reads DGGITQSPKYLFRKEGQNVTLSCEQNLNHDAMYWYRQDPGQGLRLIYYSQIVNDFQKGDIAEGYSVSREKKESFPLTVTSAQKNPTAFYLCASNPDRGPEAFFGQGTRLTVV.